These T cell receptor beta chains were read from a single sample in a study of blood T cell repertoires in COVID-19. Clones were sequenced by immunoSEQ multiplex PCR, and TCRdb holds only the in-frame ones, with some missing. The data show roughly 250,000 clones, around four fifths seen once. Material: peripheral blood. The source is a man in his forties or fifties with active or convalescent COVID-19. CDR3s include the opening cysteine and the closing phenylalanine or tryptophan. A D gene is named only where the DNA matches it firmly. The size field is filled for only some rows; it gives once, few, many or a size class.

J gene,V gene,D gene,clone size,CDR3 DNA,CDR3 protein
TRBJ2-2,TRBV5-1,TRBD2,NA,TGCGCCAGCAGCTGGGGACTAGCGTCGACCGGGGAGCTGTTTTTT,CASSWGLASTGELFF
TRBJ1-2,TRBV14,NA,NA,TGTGCCAGCAGCCCAGAGGGAGGATATGGCTACACCTTC,CASSPEGGYGYTF
TRBJ1-2,TRBV9,NA,NA,TGTGCCAGCAGCCCGCGGGGGGCTAACTATGGCTACACCTTC,CASSPRGANYGYTF
TRBJ2-3,TRBV28,NA,NA,TGTGCCAGCAGTTTACGGGGTAGCGGCACAGATACGCAGTATTTT,CASSLRGSGTDTQYF
TRBJ1-2,TRBV4-1,NA,NA,TGCGCCAGCAGCCCTCCAGTCGGTAGCGGGGACTATGGCTACACCTTC,CASSPPVGSGDYGYTF
TRBJ1-6,TRBV2,TRBD1,NA,TGTGCCATACGACCGGGACAGGAATTTTCACCCCTCCACTTT,CAIRPGQEFSPLHF
TRBJ2-2,TRBV5-1,TRBD1,NA,TGCGCCAGCAGCTCTCAGACGGGACAGATAAACACCGGGGAGCTGTTTTTT,CASSSQTGQINTGELFF
TRBJ2-7,TRBV5-1,NA,NA,TGCGCCAGCAGCTTGGAGAGCGAGCAGTACTTC,CASSLESEQYF
TRBJ2-7,TRBV19,TRBD2,once,TGTGCCAGTAGTATCAGTTCTAGCGGGACTTCTGAGCAGTACTTC,CASSISSSGTSEQYF
TRBJ1-2,TRBV6-1,TRBD1,NA,TGTGCCAGCAGTGGGTTTCGAGGGACAGAAAAAATTTATGGCTACACCTTC,CASSGFRGTEKIYGYTF
TRBJ2-7,TRBV3-1/TRBV3-2,NA,NA,TGTGCCAGCAGCCAAGATACGGCGGTTCCCTACGAGCAGTACTTC,CASSQDTAVPYEQYF
TRBJ2-5,TRBV30,TRBD1,once,TGTGCCTGGAAGACAGGGGGAGAGACCCAGTACTTC,CAWKTGGETQYF
TRBJ1-2,TRBV18,NA,NA,TGTGCCAGCTCACCACGGCAGGATCACGGTGGCTACACCTTC,CASSPRQDHGGYTF
TRBJ2-7,TRBV30,NA,few,TGTGCCTGGAGTGTACGGGGCGAGCAGTACTTC,CAWSVRGEQYF
TRBJ2-2,TRBV30,NA,NA,TGTGCCTGGAGTGTACGCCCTAGAGACACCGGGGAGCTGTTTTTT,CAWSVRPRDTGELFF
TRBJ2-2,TRBV6-5,TRBD1,NA,TGTGCCAGCCATACAGGGGGCACCGGGGAGCTGTTTTTT,CASHTGGTGELFF
TRBJ2-1,TRBV7-3,TRBD1,NA,TGTGCCAGCAGCTTATGGGGGACAGGCAATGAGCAGTTCTTC,CASSLWGTGNEQFF
TRBJ1-1,TRBV11-1,NA,NA,TGTGCCAGCAGCTTCCGGGGGGCAAACACTGAAGCTTTCTTT,CASSFRGANTEAFF
TRBJ2-5,TRBV11-3,TRBD1,NA,TGTGCCAGCAGCTCCGCCCTCCCGGGACAGTTACAAGAGACCCAGTACTTC,CASSSALPGQLQETQYF
TRBJ1-3,TRBV2,TRBD1,NA,TGTGCCAGCAGTGAAGACCAAGACAGGGCCTCTGGAAACACCATATATTTT,CASSEDQDRASGNTIYF